This T cell receptor (beta chain) was documented in a study of T cells in Graves' hyperthyroidism and ophthalmopathy. Study results and limitations: Stable hyperthyroidism and ophthalmopathy were separated using 13 V-J signatures. Blood samples included most of the expanded thyroid clonotypes exceeding 0.001.

TCR beta CDR3 sequences were amplified from RNA transcripts. HTBI primers were used for first-round RT-PCR of the TCR CDR3. TCRdb ran MiXCR on the multiplex PCR reads and lists one entry per CDR3 protein. The repertoire includes under 200,000 distinct CDR3 sequences, less than 10% of them detected once, and around 20% sits in the top ten. In this sample, this clonotype turned up many times. Antigen: not known. V was cut by 4 bases and J by 5 bases, with 11 bases left in between. Looked up from germline, CDR1 is ENHRY and CDR2 is SYGVKD. This CDR3 has 13 residues. PBMCs were derived from approximately 10 ml fresh peripheral blood.

This TCR derives from a young woman with Graves' hyperthyroidism that later progressed to Graves' ophthalmopathy. Material: blood. This chain connects TRBV10-3 to TRBJ1-1; tentative D call: TRBD1 (6 bases). The CDR3 spells CAISVGGRTEAFF. Here the CDR3 DNA reads TGTGCCATCAGTGTCGGGGGGCGAACTGAAGCTTTCTTT.